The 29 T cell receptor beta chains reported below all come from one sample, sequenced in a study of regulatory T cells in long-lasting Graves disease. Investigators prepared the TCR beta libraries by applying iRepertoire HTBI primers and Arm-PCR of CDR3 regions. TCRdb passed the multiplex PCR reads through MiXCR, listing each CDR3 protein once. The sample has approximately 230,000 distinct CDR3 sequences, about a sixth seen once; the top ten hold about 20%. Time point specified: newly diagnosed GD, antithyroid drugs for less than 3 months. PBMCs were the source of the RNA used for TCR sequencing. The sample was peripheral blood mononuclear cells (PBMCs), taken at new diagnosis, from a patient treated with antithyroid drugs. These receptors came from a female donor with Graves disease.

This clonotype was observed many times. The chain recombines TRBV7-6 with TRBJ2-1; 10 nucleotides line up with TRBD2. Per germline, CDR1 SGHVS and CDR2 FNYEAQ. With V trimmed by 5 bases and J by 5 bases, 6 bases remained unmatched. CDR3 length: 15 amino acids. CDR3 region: CASSRAGGSNNEQFF. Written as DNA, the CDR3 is TGTGCCAGCAGCCGAGCGGGAGGGTCGAACAATGAGCAGTTCTTC.

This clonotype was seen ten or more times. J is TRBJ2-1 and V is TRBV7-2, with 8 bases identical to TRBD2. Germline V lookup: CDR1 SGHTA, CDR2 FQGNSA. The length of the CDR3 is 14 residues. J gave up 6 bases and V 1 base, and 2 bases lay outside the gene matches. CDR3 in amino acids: CASSLEGLANEQFF. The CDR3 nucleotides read TGTGCCAGCAGCTTAGAAGGACTAGCCAATGAGCAGTTCTTC.

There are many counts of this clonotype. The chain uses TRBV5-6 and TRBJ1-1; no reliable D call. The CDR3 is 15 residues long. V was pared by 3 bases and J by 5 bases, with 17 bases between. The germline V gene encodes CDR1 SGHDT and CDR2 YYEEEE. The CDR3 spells CASSSPWSGGTEAFF. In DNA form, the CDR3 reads TGTGCCAGCAGCTCGCCTTGGAGCGGAGGGACTGAAGCTTTCTTT.

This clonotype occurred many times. CDR3 in DNA: TGTGCCAGTAGTATAGCGGGATTGGACTACGAGCAGTACTTC. It specifies CASSIAGLDYEQYF. The chain joins TRBV19 to TRBJ2-7, with D perhaps TRBD2 (5 bases). Per the germline V gene, CDR1 is LNHDA and CDR2 is SQIVND (reference sequence). V dropped 1 base and J dropped 3 bases, with 10 bases sitting between them. The CDR3 covers 14 residues.

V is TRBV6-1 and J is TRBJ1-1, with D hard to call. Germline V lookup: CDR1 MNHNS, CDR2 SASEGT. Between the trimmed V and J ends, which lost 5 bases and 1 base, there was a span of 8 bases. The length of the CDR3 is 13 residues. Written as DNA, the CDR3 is TGTGCCAGCAGTATAAAGGGGAACACTGAAGCTTTCTTT. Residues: CASSIKGNTEAFF.

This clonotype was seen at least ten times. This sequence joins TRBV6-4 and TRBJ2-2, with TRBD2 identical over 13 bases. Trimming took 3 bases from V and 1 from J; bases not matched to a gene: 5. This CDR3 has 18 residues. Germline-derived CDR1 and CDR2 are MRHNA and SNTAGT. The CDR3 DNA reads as TGTGCCAGCAGTGAGAGGACTAGCGGGAGCGAGAACACCGGGGAGCTGTTTTTT. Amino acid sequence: CASSERTSGSENTGELFF.

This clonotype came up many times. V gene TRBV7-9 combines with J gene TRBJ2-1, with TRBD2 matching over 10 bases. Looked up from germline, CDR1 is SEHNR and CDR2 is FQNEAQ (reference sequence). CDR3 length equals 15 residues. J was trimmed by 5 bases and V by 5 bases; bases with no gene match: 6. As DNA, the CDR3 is TGTGCCAGCAGCAACCTAGCGGGAGTCAACAATGAGCAGTTCTTC. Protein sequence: CASSNLAGVNNEQFF. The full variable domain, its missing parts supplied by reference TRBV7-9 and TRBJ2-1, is DTGVSQNPRHKITKRGQNVTFRCDPISEHNRLYWYRQTLGQGPEFLTYFQNEAQLEKSRLLSDRFSAERPKGSFSTLEIQRTEQGDSAMYLCASSNLAGVNNEQFFGPGTRLTVL.

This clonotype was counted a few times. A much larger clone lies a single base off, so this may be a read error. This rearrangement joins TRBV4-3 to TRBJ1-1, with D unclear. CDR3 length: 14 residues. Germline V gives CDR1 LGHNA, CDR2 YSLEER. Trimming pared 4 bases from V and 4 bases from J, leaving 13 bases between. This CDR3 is CASSPWTVGTEAFF. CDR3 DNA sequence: TGCGCCAGCAGCCCCTGGACGGTAGGCACTGAAGCTTTCTTT.

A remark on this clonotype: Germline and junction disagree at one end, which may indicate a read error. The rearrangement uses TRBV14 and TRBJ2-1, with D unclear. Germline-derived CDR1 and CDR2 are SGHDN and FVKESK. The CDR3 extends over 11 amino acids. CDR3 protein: CASSQDSPPYF. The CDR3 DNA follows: TGTGCCAGCAGCCAAGACAGCCCCCCTTACTTC. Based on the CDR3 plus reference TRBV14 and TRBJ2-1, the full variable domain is EAGVTQFPSHSVIEKGQTVTLRCDPISGHDNLYWYRRVMGKEIKFLLHFVKESKQDESGMPNNRFLAERTGGTYSTLKVQPAELEDSGVYFCASSQDSPPYFGPGTRLTVL.

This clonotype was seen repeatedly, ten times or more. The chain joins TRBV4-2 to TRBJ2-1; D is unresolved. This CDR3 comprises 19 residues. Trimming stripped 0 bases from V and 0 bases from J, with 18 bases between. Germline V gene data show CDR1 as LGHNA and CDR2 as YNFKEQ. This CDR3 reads CASSQEGIRSRSSYNEQFF. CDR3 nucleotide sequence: TGTGCCAGCAGCCAAGAGGGGATCCGGAGCCGCAGCTCCTACAATGAGCAGTTCTTC.

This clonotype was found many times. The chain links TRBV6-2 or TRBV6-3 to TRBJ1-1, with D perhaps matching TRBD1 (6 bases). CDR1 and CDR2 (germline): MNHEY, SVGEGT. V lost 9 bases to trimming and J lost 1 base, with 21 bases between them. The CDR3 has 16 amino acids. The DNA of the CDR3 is TGTGCCAGTCGGACCCCCCGGGGGGCGAAGAACACTGAAGCTTTCTTT. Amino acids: CASRTPRGAKNTEAFF.

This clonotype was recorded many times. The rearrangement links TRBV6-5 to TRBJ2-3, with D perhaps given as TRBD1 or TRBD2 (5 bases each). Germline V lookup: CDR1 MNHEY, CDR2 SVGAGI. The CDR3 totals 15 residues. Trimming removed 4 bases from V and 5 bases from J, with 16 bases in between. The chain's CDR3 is CASSSGPTDGDTQYF. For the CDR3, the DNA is TGTGCCAGCAGTTCGGGACCGACGGATGGAGATACGCAGTATTTT.

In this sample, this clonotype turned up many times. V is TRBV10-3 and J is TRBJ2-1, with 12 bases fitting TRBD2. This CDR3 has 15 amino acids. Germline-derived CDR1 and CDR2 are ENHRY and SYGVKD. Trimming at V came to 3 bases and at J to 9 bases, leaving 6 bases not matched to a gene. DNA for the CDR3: TGTGCCATCAGTGACTCTAGCGGGAGGGGGGGTGAGCAGTTCTTC. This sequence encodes CAISDSSGRGGEQFF.

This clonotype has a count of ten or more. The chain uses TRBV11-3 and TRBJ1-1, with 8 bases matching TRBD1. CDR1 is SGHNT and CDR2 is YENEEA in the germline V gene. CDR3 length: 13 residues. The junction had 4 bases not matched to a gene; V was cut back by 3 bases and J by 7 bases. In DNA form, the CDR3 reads TGTGCCAGCAGCTTGGGGACAGGCGATGAAGCTTTCTTT. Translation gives CASSLGTGDEAFF.

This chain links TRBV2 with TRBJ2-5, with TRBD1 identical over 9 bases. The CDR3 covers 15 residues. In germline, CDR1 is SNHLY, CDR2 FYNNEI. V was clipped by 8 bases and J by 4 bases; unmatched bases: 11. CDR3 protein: CASLSGTGSGETQYF. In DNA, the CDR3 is TGTGCCAGCTTGTCCGGGACAGGGTCAGGAGAGACCCAGTACTTC. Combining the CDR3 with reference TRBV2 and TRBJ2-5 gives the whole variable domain EPEVTQTPSHQVTQMGQEVILRCVPISNHLYFYWYRQILGQKVEFLVSFYNNEISEKSEIFDDQFSVERPDGSNFTLKIRSTKLEDSAMYFCASLSGTGSGETQYFGPGTRLLVL.

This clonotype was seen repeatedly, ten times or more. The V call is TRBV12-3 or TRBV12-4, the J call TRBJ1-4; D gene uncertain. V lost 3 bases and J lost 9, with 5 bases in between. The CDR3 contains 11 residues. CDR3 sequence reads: CASSFGKKLFF. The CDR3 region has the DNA TGTGCCAGCAGTTTTGGAAAAAAACTGTTTTTT.

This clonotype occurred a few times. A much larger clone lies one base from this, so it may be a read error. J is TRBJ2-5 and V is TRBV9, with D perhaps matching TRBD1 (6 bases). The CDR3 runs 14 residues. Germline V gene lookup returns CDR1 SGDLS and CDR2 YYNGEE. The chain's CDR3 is CTSSTSQGRGTQYF. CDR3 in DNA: TGTACCAGCAGCACATCCCAGGGGAGAGGGACCCAGTACTTC.

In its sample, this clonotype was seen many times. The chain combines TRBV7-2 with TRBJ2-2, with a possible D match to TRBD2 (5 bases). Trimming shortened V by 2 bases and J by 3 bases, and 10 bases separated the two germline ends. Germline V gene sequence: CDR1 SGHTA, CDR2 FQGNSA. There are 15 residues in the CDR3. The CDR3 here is CASSLWVRDTGELFF. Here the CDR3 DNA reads TGTGCCAGCAGCTTATGGGTGAGGGACACCGGGGAGCTGTTTTTT.

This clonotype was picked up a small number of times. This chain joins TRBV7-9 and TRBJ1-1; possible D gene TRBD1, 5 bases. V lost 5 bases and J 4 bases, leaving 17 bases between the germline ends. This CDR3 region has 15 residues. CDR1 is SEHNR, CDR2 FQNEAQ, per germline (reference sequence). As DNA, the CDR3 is TGTGCCAGCAGCGCTTACAGGAGGTCGAGCACTGAAGCTTTCTTT. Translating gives CASSAYRRSSTEAFF.

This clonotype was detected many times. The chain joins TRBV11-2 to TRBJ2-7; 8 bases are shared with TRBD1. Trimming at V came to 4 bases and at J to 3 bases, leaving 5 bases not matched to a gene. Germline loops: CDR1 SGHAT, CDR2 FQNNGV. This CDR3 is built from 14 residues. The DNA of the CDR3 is TGTGCCAGCAGCTCCAGACAGGGGATCTACGAGCAGTACTTC. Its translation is CASSSRQGIYEQYF.

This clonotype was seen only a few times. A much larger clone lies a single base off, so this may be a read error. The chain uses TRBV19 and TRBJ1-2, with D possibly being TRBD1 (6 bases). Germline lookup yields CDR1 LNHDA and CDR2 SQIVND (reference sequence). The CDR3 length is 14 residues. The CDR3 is CTSSNRDGYYGYTF. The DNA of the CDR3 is TGTACCAGTAGTAACAGGGATGGCTACTATGGCTACACCTTC.

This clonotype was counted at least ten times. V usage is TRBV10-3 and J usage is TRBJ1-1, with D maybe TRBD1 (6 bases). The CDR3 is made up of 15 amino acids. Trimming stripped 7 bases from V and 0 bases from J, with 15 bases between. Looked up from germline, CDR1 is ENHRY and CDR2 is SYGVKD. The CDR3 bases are TGTGCCATCACCGAGGGCGGGGGCATGAACACTGAAGCTTTCTTT. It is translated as CAITEGGGMNTEAFF.

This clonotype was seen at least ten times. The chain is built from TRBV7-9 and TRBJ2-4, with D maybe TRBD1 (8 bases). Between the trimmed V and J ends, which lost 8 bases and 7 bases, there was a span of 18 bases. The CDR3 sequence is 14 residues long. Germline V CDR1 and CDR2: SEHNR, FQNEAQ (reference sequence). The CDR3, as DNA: TGTGCCAGCGGACAGGGAGCGGGGAGGAACATTCAGTACTTC. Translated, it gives CASGQGAGRNIQYF. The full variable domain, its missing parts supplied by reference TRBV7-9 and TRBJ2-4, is DTGVSQNPRHKITKRGQNVTFRCDPISEHNRLYWYRQTLGQGPEFLTYFQNEAQLEKSRLLSDRFSAERPKGSFSTLEIQRTEQGDSAMYLCASGQGAGRNIQYFGAGTRLSVL.

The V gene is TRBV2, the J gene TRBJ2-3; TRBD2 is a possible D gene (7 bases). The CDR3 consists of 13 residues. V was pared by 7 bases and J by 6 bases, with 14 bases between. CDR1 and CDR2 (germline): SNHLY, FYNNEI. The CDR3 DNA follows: TGTGCCAGCACGGGGGGCCCCCGGGATACGCAGTATTTT. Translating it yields CASTGGPRDTQYF.

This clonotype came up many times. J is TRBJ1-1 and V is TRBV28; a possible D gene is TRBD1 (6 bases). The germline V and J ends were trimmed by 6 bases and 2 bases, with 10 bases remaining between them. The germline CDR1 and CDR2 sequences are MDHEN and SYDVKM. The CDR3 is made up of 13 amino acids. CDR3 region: CASRGTTNTEAFF. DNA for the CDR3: TGTGCCAGCAGAGGGACAACAAACACTGAAGCTTTCTTT.

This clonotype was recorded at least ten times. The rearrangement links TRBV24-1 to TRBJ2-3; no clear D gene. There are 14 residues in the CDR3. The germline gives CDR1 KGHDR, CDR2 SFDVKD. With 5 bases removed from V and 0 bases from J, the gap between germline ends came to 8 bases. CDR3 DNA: TGTGCCACCAGTGGACACCCCAGCACAGATACGCAGTATTTT. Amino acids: CATSGHPSTDTQYF.

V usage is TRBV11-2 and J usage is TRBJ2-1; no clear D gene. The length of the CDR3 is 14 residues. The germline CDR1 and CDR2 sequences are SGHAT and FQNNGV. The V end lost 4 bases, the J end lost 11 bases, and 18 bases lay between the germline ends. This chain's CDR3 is CASSSHAEADQQFF. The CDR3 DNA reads TGTGCCAGCAGCTCCCACGCCGAGGCAGATCAGCAGTTCTTC. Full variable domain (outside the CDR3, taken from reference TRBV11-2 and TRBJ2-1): EAGVAQSPRYKIIEKRQSVAFWCNPISGHATLYWYQQILGQGPKLLIQFQNNGVVDDSQLPKDRFSAERLKGVDSTLKIQPAKLEDSAVYLCASSSHAEADQQFFGPGTRLTVL.

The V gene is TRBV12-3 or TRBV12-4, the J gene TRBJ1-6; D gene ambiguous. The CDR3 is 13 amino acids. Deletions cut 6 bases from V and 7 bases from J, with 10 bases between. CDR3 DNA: TGTGCCAGCAGCCCCCACGGGAATTCACCCCTCCACTTT. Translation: CASSPHGNSPLHF.

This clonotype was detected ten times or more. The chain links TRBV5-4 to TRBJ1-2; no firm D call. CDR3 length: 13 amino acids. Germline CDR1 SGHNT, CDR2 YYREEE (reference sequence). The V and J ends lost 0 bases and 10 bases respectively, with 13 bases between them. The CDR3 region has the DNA TGTGCCAGCAGCTTGGCAACTCTCCCTATCTACACCTTC. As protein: CASSLATLPIYTF.